The source of this TCR beta chain is a study of T cell responses to AZD1222 COVID-19 vaccine. To note about this clone: Other nucleotide sequences in the sample specify the same CDR3.

Trimming shortened V by 8 bases and J by 2 bases, and 24 bases separated the two germline ends. The CDR3 consists of 17 residues. Germline assignment: CDR1 SGHDT and CDR2 YYEEEE. Sequenced by immunoSEQ multiplex PCR; TCRdb stores in-frame clones only, minus some. The table shows about 45,000 clones, with around 90% occurring only once. Sequenced here: peripheral blood, sampled 28 days after the second AZD1222 dose. The chain has TRBV5-6 and TRBJ2-3, with D possibly TRBD1 on 6 matching bases. The receptor comes from an adult who received the AZD1222 COVID-19 vaccine. CDR3 amino acids: CASSQSYRDKPTDTQYF. As DNA, the CDR3 is TGTGCCAGTAGCCAAAGTTATAGGGACAAACCCACAGATACGCAGTATTTT.